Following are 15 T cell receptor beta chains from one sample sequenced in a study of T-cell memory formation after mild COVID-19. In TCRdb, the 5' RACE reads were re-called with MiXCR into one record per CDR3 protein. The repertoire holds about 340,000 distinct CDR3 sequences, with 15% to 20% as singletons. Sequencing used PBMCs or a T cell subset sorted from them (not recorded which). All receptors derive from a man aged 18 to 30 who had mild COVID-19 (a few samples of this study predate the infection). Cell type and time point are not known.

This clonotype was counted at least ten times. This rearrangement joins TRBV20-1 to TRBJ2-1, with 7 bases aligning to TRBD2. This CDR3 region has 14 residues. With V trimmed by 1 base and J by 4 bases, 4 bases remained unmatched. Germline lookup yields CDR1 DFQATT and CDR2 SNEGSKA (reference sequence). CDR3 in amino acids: CSARGSGAYNEQFF. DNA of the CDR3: TGCAGTGCTAGAGGGAGCGGGGCGTACAATGAGCAGTTCTTC.

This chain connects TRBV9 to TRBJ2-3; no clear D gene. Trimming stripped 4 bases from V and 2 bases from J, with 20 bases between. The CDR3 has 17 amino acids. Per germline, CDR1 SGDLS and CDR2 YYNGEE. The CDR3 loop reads CASSSPSWERATDTQYF. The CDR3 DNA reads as TGTGCCAGCAGCTCCCCCTCTTGGGAAAGGGCCACAGATACGCAGTATTTT.

CDR3 nucleotide sequence: TGTGCCAGCTCACAGACAGGGGACTGGGAGCAGTTCTTC. Its protein product is CASSQTGDWEQFF. The V and J genes are TRBV18 and TRBJ2-1, with 8 bases identical to TRBD1. Germline V lookup: CDR1 KGHSH, CDR2 LQKENI. The CDR3 sequence is 13 residues long. V was clipped by 4 bases and J by 10 bases; unmatched bases: 6. Full variable domain (remainder filled in from reference TRBV18 and TRBJ2-1): NAGVMQNPRHLVRRRGQEARLRCSPMKGHSHVYWYRQLPEEGLKFMVYLQKENIIDESGMPKERFSAEFPKEGPSILRIQQVVRGDSAAYFCASSQTGDWEQFFGPGTRLTVL.

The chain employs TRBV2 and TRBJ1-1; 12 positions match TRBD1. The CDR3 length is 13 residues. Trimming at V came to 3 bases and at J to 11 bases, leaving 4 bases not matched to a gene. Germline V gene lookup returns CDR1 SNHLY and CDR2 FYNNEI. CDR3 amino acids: CASSETGTGGAFF. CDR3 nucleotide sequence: TGTGCCAGCAGTGAGACCGGGACAGGGGGCGCTTTCTTT. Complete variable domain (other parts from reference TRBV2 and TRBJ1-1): EPEVTQTPSHQVTQMGQEVILRCVPISNHLYFYWYRQILGQKVEFLVSFYNNEISEKSEIFDDQFSVERPDGSNFTLKIRSTKLEDSAMYFCASSETGTGGAFFGQGTRLTVV.

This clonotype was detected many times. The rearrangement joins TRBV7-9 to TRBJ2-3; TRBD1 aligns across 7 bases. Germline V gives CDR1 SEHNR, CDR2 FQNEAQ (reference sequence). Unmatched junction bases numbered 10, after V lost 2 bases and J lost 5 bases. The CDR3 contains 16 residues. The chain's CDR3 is CASSLMEWAGGDTQYF. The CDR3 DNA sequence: TGTGCCAGCAGCTTAATGGAATGGGCAGGGGGAGATACGCAGTATTTT.

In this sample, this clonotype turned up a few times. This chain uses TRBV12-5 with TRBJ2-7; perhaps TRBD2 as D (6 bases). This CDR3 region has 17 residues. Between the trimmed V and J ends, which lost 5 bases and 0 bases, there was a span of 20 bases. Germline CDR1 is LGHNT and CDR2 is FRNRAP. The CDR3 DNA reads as TGTGCTAGTGGTCCCCCGCACCGGGACTTCAGCTCCTACGAGCAGTACGTC. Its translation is CASGPPHRDFSSYEQYV.

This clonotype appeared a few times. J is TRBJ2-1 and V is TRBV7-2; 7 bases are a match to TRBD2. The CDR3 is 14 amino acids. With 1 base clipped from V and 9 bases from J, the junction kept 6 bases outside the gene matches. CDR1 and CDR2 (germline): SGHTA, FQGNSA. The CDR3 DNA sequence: TGTGCCAGCAGCTTAGGACTAGCTTGGCGTGAGCAGTTCTTC. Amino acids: CASSLGLAWREQFF.

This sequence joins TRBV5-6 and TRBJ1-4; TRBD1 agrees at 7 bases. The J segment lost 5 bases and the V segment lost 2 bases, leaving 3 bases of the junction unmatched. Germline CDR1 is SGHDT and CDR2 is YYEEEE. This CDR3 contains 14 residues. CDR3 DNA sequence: TGTGCCAGCAGCTTCCGGGACAGCAATGAAAAACTGTTTTTT. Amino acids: CASSFRDSNEKLFF.

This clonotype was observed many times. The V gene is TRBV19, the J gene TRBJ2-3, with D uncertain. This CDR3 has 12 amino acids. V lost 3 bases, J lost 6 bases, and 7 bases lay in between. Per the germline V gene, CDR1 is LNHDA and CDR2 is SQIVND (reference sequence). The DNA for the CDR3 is TGTGCCAGTAGTATTAGCCAGGATACGCAGTATTTT. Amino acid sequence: CASSISQDTQYF.

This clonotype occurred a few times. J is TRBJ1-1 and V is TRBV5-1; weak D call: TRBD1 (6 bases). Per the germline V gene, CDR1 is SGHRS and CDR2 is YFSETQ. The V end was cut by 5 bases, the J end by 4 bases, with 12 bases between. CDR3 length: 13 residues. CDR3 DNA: TGCGCCAGCAGGCGGGGGGCGGGCACTGAAGCTTTCTTT. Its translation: CASRRGAGTEAFF.

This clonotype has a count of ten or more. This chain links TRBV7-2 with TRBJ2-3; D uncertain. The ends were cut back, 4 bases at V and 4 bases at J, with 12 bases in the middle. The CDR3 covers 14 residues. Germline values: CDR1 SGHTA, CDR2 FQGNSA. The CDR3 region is CASSYLGRADTQYF. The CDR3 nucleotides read TGTGCCAGCAGCTACCTAGGCCGCGCAGATACGCAGTATTTT.

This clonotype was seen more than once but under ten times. For the CDR3, the DNA is TGTGCCAGCAGCCCCCCGGGACACCCAAGGGAGACCCAGTACTTC. Translation gives CASSPPGHPRETQYF. This chain connects TRBV7-9 to TRBJ2-5; perhaps TRBD1 as D (6 bases). Trimming left V 5 bases short and J 5 bases short, with 18 bases between. The CDR3 sequence is 15 residues long. The V gene's germline CDR1 is SEHNR and CDR2 FQNEAQ (reference sequence).

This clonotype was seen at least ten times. The CDR3 DNA reads TGTGCCAGCAGCTTTAGCGGGGGGGCCGATGAGCAGTTCTTC. It translates to CASSFSGGADEQFF. The chain recombines TRBV5-6 with TRBJ2-1; 11 bases are a match to TRBD2. Germline V gene sequence: CDR1 SGHDT, CDR2 YYEEEE. The CDR3 has 14 amino acids. With 2 bases clipped from V and 8 bases from J, the junction kept 3 bases outside the gene matches.

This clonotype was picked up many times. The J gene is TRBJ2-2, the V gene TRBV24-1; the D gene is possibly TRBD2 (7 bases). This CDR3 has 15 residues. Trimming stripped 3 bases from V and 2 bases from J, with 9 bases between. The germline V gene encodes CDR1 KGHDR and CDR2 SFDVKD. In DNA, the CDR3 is TGTGCCACCAGTGATACGGGGGGCAACACCGGGGAGCTGTTTTTT. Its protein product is CATSDTGGNTGELFF.

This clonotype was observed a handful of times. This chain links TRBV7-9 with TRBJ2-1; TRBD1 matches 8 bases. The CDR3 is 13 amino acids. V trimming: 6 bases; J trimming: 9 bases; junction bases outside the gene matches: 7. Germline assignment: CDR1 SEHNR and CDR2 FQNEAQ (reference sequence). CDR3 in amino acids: CASRPRGLGEQFF. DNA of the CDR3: TGTGCCAGCAGACCCAGGGGGCTCGGTGAGCAGTTCTTC.